These 20 T cell receptor beta chains originate from one sample sequenced in a study of blood T cells in healthy people across ages. Using a J-beta primer mix together with a sample-barcoded 5' primer, a second PCR was run for roughly 6 to 11 cycles. TCRdb processed the 5' RACE reads anew with MiXCR; each CDR3 protein has one entry. The table shows roughly 1,500,000 distinct CDR3 sequences, with almost 35% occurring only once. The sample comprised blood. These receptors all come from a woman between 25 and 40 years old in good health.

This clonotype was counted between two and nine times. The junction and the germline gene differ at one end; a read error may be behind it. This chain links TRBV20-1 with TRBJ2-5, with 11 positions matching TRBD2. Germline values: CDR1 DFQATT, CDR2 SNEGSKA (reference sequence). The CDR3 runs to 12 residues. CDR3 residues: CSTSGGTETQYF. In DNA form, the CDR3 reads TGCAGTACTAGCGGGGGAACCGAGACCCAGTACTTC.

The chain employs TRBV12-5 and TRBJ2-1; D is perhaps TRBD1 (6 bases). Germline CDR1 reads LGHNT; CDR2 reads FRNRAP. The CDR3 length is 13 residues. With 7 bases removed from V and 9 bases from J, the gap between germline ends came to 16 bases. The CDR3 spells CASVLHRDGEQFF. The CDR3 DNA sequence: TGTGCTAGTGTTTTACACAGGGACGGTGAGCAGTTCTTC.

This chain links TRBV10-2 with TRBJ2-7; D might be TRBD1 (7 bases). V was clipped by 0 bases and J by 4 bases, with 16 bases between them. Germline values: CDR1 WSHSY, CDR2 SAAADI. The CDR3 spans 16 residues. CDR3 amino acids: CASSESRGAWWYEQYF. The CDR3 nucleotides are TGCGCCAGCAGTGAGTCCAGGGGGGCCTGGTGGTACGAGCAGTACTTC.

The V call is TRBV10-3, the J call TRBJ2-2; 9 nucleotides agree with TRBD1. Germline V gene data show CDR1 as ENHRY and CDR2 as SYGVKD. Trimming at V came to 0 bases and at J to 10 bases, leaving 9 bases not matched to a gene. The CDR3 covers 16 residues. The CDR3 is CAISESDRGRLLELFF. CDR3 coding DNA: TGTGCCATCAGTGAGTCAGACAGGGGGAGACTTCTGGAGCTGTTTTTT.

The V and J genes are TRBV3-1 and TRBJ2-6; no definite D call. The CDR3 runs to 15 residues. The V end was cut by 2 bases, the J end by 0 bases, with 5 bases between. The germline V gene has CDR1 LGHDT and CDR2 YNNKEL (reference sequence). The CDR3 bases are TGTGCCAGCAGCCAATTGCACTCTGGGGCCAACGTCCTGACTTTC. Protein: CASSQLHSGANVLTF.

This clonotype was counted at least ten times. J is TRBJ2-6 and V is TRBV4-1, with 7 bases lining up with TRBD1. The ends lost 0 bases at V and 0 bases at J; junction bases unmatched: 8. The length of the CDR3 is 19 residues. The germline V gene encodes CDR1 MGHRA and CDR2 YSYEKL. The CDR3 sequence: CASSQDRGQYHSGANVLTF. DNA for the CDR3: TGCGCCAGCAGCCAAGATAGGGGACAGTACCACTCTGGGGCCAACGTCCTGACTTTC.

This clonotype has a handful of counts. This chain connects TRBV20-1 to TRBJ1-5; 8 nucleotides match TRBD1. Germline V gene lookup returns CDR1 DFQATT and CDR2 SNEGSKA (reference sequence). The trim removed 3 bases at V and 6 bases at J, leaving 10 bases unmatched. The CDR3 is 15 amino acids. CDR3 nucleotide sequence: TGCAGTGCTAGCACCACGGGACAGGTCGGTCAGCCCCAGCATTTT. Protein sequence: CSASTTGQVGQPQHF.

The gene calls are TRBV7-9 and TRBJ2-1, with TRBD2 matching over 14 bases. The CDR3 loop spans 16 amino acids. Germline assignment: CDR1 SEHNR and CDR2 FQNEAQ (reference sequence). V gave up 5 bases and J gave up 9 bases; unmatched junction bases: 9. CDR3 sequence: CASSPGLAGDFTEQFF. In DNA form, the CDR3 reads TGTGCCAGCAGCCCGGGACTAGCGGGAGATTTCACTGAGCAGTTCTTC.

The genes are TRBV4-1 and TRBJ2-3; a possible D gene is TRBD1 (5 bases). Matching the DNA end better, TRBJ1-5 makes the J call doubtful. The V gene's germline CDR1 is MGHRA and CDR2 YSYEKL. The CDR3 has 14 amino acids. As DNA, the CDR3 is TGCGCCAGCAGCCTCGAGGGGAGCACAGATACGCAGCATTTT. Translated: CASSLEGSTDTQHF.

The CDR3 region has the DNA TGCAGTGCTAGCTCTAGCGGGGGGGTTTCTTCCTACGAGCAGTACTTC. This encodes CSASSSGGVSSYEQYF. The chain combines TRBV20-1 with TRBJ2-7; 12 positions agree with TRBD2. This CDR3 comprises 16 residues. The ends lost 3 bases at V and 1 base at J; junction bases unmatched: 7. Per the germline V gene, CDR1 is DFQATT and CDR2 is SNEGSKA (reference sequence).

J is TRBJ2-7 and V is TRBV4-1, with D tentatively TRBD1 or TRBD2 (6 bases each). V was pared by 5 bases and J by 5 bases, with 25 bases between. CDR3 size: 17 residues. The germline gives CDR1 MGHRA, CDR2 YSYEKL. This chain's CDR3 is CASSTTRGRGVLHEQYF. As DNA, the CDR3 is TGCGCCAGCAGCACCACGCGGGGCAGGGGAGTCTTACACGAGCAGTACTTC.

This clonotype was counted many times. The chain recombines TRBV12-3 or TRBV12-4 with TRBJ2-7, with TRBD1 matching over 8 bases. There are 18 residues in the CDR3. V gave up 1 base and J gave up 1 base; unmatched junction bases: 12. CDR3 in amino acids: CASSLGTGNPNRSYEQYF. DNA for the CDR3: TGTGCCAGCAGTTTAGGGACAGGGAACCCCAATCGGTCCTACGAGCAGTACTTC.

This chain uses TRBV7-9 with TRBJ1-2; TRBD1 matches at 11 bases. Germline-derived CDR1 and CDR2 are SEHNR and FQNEAQ (reference sequence). V lost 0 bases to trimming and J lost 4 bases; unmatched junction nucleotides: 4. This CDR3 has 16 residues. The CDR3 sequence: CASSLARTGGGYGYTF. CDR3 coding DNA: TGTGCCAGCAGCTTAGCCCGGACAGGGGGCGGCTATGGCTACACCTTC.

This clonotype was seen a handful of times. V gene TRBV18 combines with J gene TRBJ1-5; D remains unclear. The CDR3 spans 15 residues. Trimming left V 2 bases short and J 5 bases short, with 13 bases between. CDR1 KGHSH and CDR2 LQKENI come from the germline V gene. In nucleotides, the CDR3 is TGTGCCAGCTCACCAGGTAGAGCAGGATATCAGCCCCAGCATTTT. Translated, it gives CASSPGRAGYQPQHF.

This clonotype has a handful of counts. V is TRBV5-1 and J is TRBJ2-3; TRBD2 matches at 9 bases. CDR1 is SGHRS, CDR2 YFSETQ, per germline. The V segment lost 6 bases and the J segment 5 bases; nucleotides outside the gene matches: 7. This CDR3 has 14 residues. The CDR3 nucleotides read TGCGCCAGCAAGTCCAGCGGGGGGAGAGATACGCAGTATTTT. Translated, it gives CASKSSGGRDTQYF. The complete variable domain, with remaining parts taken from reference TRBV5-1 and TRBJ2-3, reads KAGVTQTPRYLIKTRGQQVTLSCSPISGHRSVSWYQQTPGQGLQFLFEYFSETQRNKGNFPGRFSGRQFSNSRSEMNVSTLELGDSALYLCASKSSGGRDTQYFGPGTRLTVL.

V is TRBV29-1 and J is TRBJ1-1; tentatively, D is TRBD1 (5 bases). The CDR3 has 13 amino acids. Germline V lookup: CDR1 SQVTM, CDR2 ANQGSEA. Trimming shortened V by 3 bases and J by 4 bases, and 12 bases separated the two germline ends. The CDR3 region is CSVEGRSLTEAFF. DNA for the CDR3: TGCAGCGTTGAGGGACGGAGCCTCACTGAAGCTTTCTTT.

This clonotype was counted many times. The V gene is TRBV29-1, the J gene TRBJ1-2, with TRBD1 matching over 11 bases. With V trimmed by 7 bases and J by 3 bases, 4 bases remained unmatched. This CDR3 is built from 13 residues. CDR1 is SQVTM, CDR2 ANQGSEA, per germline. The DNA for the CDR3 is TGCAGCGGGGGGGACAGGGGGGACTATGGCTACACCTTC. Translated: CSGGDRGDYGYTF.

There are a few counts of this clonotype. The V call is TRBV20-1, the J call TRBJ2-2; D tentatively reads TRBD1 or TRBD2 (5 bases each). The CDR3 consists of 14 residues. From germline, CDR1 is DFQATT and CDR2 SNEGSKA (reference sequence). With 4 bases removed from V and 0 bases from J, the gap between germline ends came to 9 bases. The CDR3 DNA reads as TGCAGTGCTATACGGGGCGCGAACACCGGGGAGCTGTTTTTT. This codes for CSAIRGANTGELFF.

The V call is TRBV7-2, the J call TRBJ2-7; 11 bases align to TRBD2. J was trimmed by 7 bases and V by 5 bases; bases with no gene match: 13. This CDR3 is 16 amino acids long. The germline V gene encodes CDR1 SGHTA and CDR2 FQGNSA. The DNA for the CDR3 is TGTGCCAGCAGCGCTTCGGCCCTAGCGGGGGGAAGGGAGCAGTACTTC. Translation gives CASSASALAGGREQYF.

This clonotype was recorded a few times. V gene TRBV20-1 combines with J gene TRBJ1-6, with unresolved D. Germline V CDR1 and CDR2: DFQATT, SNEGSKA (reference sequence). Trimming took off 3 bases at V and 6 bases at J, with 12 bases between the two ends. This CDR3 is 14 amino acids long. CDR3 sequence (DNA): TGCAGTGCTAGGCAAGGCAAGTCTAATTCACCCCTCCACTTT. Encoded protein: CSARQGKSNSPLHF.